The clone carrying this T cell receptor (beta chain) was recorded a few times. Germline CDR1 MNHEY, CDR2 SVGAGI. V dropped 5 bases and J dropped 7 bases, with 11 bases sitting between them. The CDR3 extends over 12 amino acids. With a J-beta primer mix and a sample-barcoded 5' primer, a second PCR ran about 7 to 11 cycles. MiXCR was run by TCRdb on the 5' RACE reads, yielding one entry per CDR3 protein. This sample has roughly 700,000 distinct CDR3 sequences; about a third occur once, and the top ten carry 15%. The sample originates from a study of blood T cells in healthy people across ages. Material for sequencing was blood. The receptor was derived from a woman at least 80 years old in good health. V usage is TRBV6-5 and J usage is TRBJ1-1, with D possibly matching TRBD1 (5 bases). The CDR3 is CASSRLGVEAFF. The CDR3 DNA is TGTGCCAGCAGTCGATTAGGGGTTGAAGCTTTCTTT.